What follows are 10 T cell receptor beta chains derived from one specimen sequenced in a study of cytomegalovirus exposure and HLA in healthy donors. PCR involved 60 Vbeta and 13 Jbeta primers. Profiling relied on immunoSEQ multiplex PCR, and the TCRdb table lists in-frame clones only, not all of them. The sample has roughly 65,000 clones; 80% are singletons. What was sequenced was PBMCs. The source is a woman aged 30 to 39 in good health and CMV-seronegative.

In nucleotides, the CDR3 is TGTGCCAGCAGCGTAGCCAGCGCAGAGACCCAGTACTTC. It is translated as CASSVASAETQYF. The chain combines TRBV9 with TRBJ2-5; D unresolved. V dropped 0 bases and J dropped 4 bases, with 7 bases sitting between them. From germline, CDR1 is SGDLS and CDR2 YYNGEE. The CDR3 is 13 residues long.

This chain uses TRBV10-1 with TRBJ1-4; D call uncertain. Germline V lookup: CDR1 WNHNN, CDR2 SYGVQD (reference sequence). The CDR3 spans 15 residues. With 4 bases removed from V and 2 bases from J, the gap between germline ends came to 11 bases. CDR3 in DNA: TGCGCCAGCAGTGCGGGCGGGAGCACTAATGAAAAACTGTTTTTT. Residues: CASSAGGSTNEKLFF.

V is TRBV18 and J is TRBJ2-7; 7 bases are shared with TRBD2. CDR1 KGHSH and CDR2 LQKENI come from the germline V gene. The CDR3 contains 13 residues. V lost 6 bases and J lost 2; bases outside the gene matches: 4. As DNA, the CDR3 is TGTGCCAGCTCGGGGGACTACCCCTACGAGCAGTACTTC. It specifies CASSGDYPYEQYF.

CDR3 DNA sequence: TGCAGCGTTAATTGGGCTTACGAGCAGTACTTC. It translates to CSVNWAYEQYF. The chain employs TRBV29-1 and TRBJ2-7; no definite D call. V was shortened by 5 bases and J by 4 bases, with 9 bases between the two germline ends. CDR3 length: 11 amino acids. The germline gives CDR1 SQVTM, CDR2 ANQGSEA.

This clone was observed a few times. The chain is built from TRBV10-1 and TRBJ1-4, with TRBD1 identical over 8 bases. The CDR3 has 14 residues. V gave up 0 bases and J gave up 8 bases; unmatched junction bases: 2. Per the germline V gene, CDR1 is WNHNN and CDR2 is SYGVQD (reference sequence). CDR3 sequence: CASSESTGAEKLFF. The CDR3 nucleotides are TGCGCCAGCAGTGAGTCGACAGGGGCGGAAAAACTGTTTTTT.

This chain joins TRBV4-1 and TRBJ1-1; 7 positions agree with TRBD1. Germline V gene sequence: CDR1 MGHRA, CDR2 YSYEKL. V was clipped by 2 bases and J by 4 bases; unmatched bases: 7. The CDR3 has 15 residues. The CDR3 here is CASSQPLRGATEAFF. In DNA form, the CDR3 reads TGCGCCAGCAGCCAACCCCTCAGGGGGGCCACTGAAGCTTTCTTT.

The J gene is TRBJ2-7, the V gene TRBV30; 16 bases align to TRBD2. There are 20 residues in the CDR3. The ends lost 0 bases at V and 5 bases at J; junction bases unmatched: 16. Germline CDR1 and CDR2: GTSNPN and SVGIG (reference sequence). The CDR3 region has the DNA TGTGCCTGGAGTGTACCCCTACGGGGGACTAGCGGGAGGGCAAGCCACGAGCAGTACTTC. Translation: CAWSVPLRGTSGRASHEQYF. Together with reference TRBV30 and TRBJ2-7, the CDR3 gives the full variable domain: SQTIHQWPATLVQPVGSPLSLECTVEGTSNPNLYWYRQAAGRGLQLLFYSVGIGQISSEVPQNLSASRPQDRQFILSSKKLLLSDSGFYLCAWSVPLRGTSGRASHEQYFGPGTRLTVT.

The chain couples TRBV29-1 to TRBJ1-1; D might be TRBD1 (5 bases). Germline values: CDR1 SQVTM, CDR2 ANQGSEA. CDR3 length equals 15 residues. V gave up 2 bases and J gave up 0 bases, with 13 bases separating them. CDR3 loop: CSVESRGGVNTEAFF. The DNA of the CDR3 is TGCAGCGTTGAAAGTAGGGGAGGGGTGAACACTGAAGCTTTCTTT.

V is TRBV29-1 and J is TRBJ2-1; no definite D call. The CDR3 covers 14 residues. Between the trimmed V and J ends, which lost 5 bases and 0 bases, there was a span of 11 bases. Germline V CDR1 and CDR2: SQVTM, ANQGSEA. The CDR3 sequence: CSVSSGFSYNEQFF. The DNA for the CDR3 is TGCAGCGTTTCCTCAGGATTCTCCTACAATGAGCAGTTCTTC.

This chain joins TRBV7-8 and TRBJ1-2; 8 nucleotides line up with TRBD1. CDR1 is SGHVS, CDR2 FQNEAQ, per germline. V was pared by 4 bases and J by 5 bases, with 6 bases of the junction left unmatched. This CDR3 contains 14 residues. In DNA form, the CDR3 reads TGTGCCAGCAGCTCAGGGGGCGCAGGATATGGCTACACCTTC. Protein: CASSSGGAGYGYTF.